This entry is about one TCR beta chain. Sequencing was performed with immunoSEQ multiplex PCR; in TCRdb, only in-frame clones are kept and a portion is missing. The data contain about 71,000 clones, roughly nine tenths of them seen just once; the ten biggest clones take up less than 6.5%. Germline V lookup: CDR1 SQVTM, CDR2 ANQGSEA. The J segment lost 11 bases and the V segment lost 6 bases, leaving 6 bases of the junction unmatched. CDR3 size: 11 residues. These data belong to a study of blood T cell repertoires in COVID-19. The rearrangement joins TRBV29-1 to TRBJ1-1, with 10 bases that match TRBD1. This receptor was taken from a woman younger than 35 with acute or convalescent COVID-19. The sample comprised peripheral blood. The DNA for the CDR3 is TGCAGCGTCGGGACAGGGGAAAGGGCTTTCTTT. Its translation: CSVGTGERAFF.